The 13 T cell receptor beta chains in this list originate from one sample, sequenced in a study of blood T cell repertoires in COVID-19. Clones were read by immunoSEQ multiplex PCR, and TCRdb kept only the in-frame ones, dropping some. The sample consists of approximately 270,000 clones, about 80% of them appearing once. The sequencing sample was made of peripheral blood. These receptors were taken from a person between 70 and 80 years old with COVID-19, enrolled during active disease.

The rearrangement links TRBV7-2 to TRBJ2-5, with TRBD2 matching over 10 bases. The germline V gene has CDR1 SGHTA and CDR2 FQGNSA. The V gene end was trimmed by 8 bases and the J gene end by 2 bases; junction bases not matched to a gene: 8. This CDR3 region has 15 residues. CDR3 region: CASFRLAGAQETQYF. CDR3 DNA sequence: TGTGCCAGCTTCCGTCTAGCGGGGGCTCAAGAGACCCAGTACTTC.

In this sample, this clone turned up a few times. The gene calls are TRBV9 and TRBJ2-1; 7 bases line up with TRBD2. Germline-derived CDR1 and CDR2 are SGDLS and YYNGEE. This CDR3 comprises 14 residues. V was clipped by 0 bases and J by 7 bases; unmatched bases: 4. CDR3 coding DNA: TGTGCCAGCAGCGTAGCGAACGGGGGGAATGAGCAGTTCTTC. This gives the protein CASSVANGGNEQFF.

The chain joins TRBV19 to TRBJ2-7; D remains ambiguous. The germline V gene has CDR1 LNHDA and CDR2 SQIVND (reference sequence). The CDR3 is 13 residues long. V was shortened by 3 bases and J by 3 bases, with 9 bases between the two germline ends. DNA of the CDR3: TGTGCCAGTAGTATTTGGCCGGGCTACGAGCAGTACTTC. Translation: CASSIWPGYEQYF.

This sequence joins TRBV11-3 and TRBJ2-7; TRBD1 agrees at 8 bases. The V segment lost 2 bases and the J segment 8 bases; nucleotides outside the gene matches: 5. Germline CDR1 reads SGHNT; CDR2 reads YENEEA. This CDR3 is 13 amino acids long. The CDR3 DNA reads as TGTGCCAGCAGCTTATCGGGACAGGTCCAGCAGTACTTC. This sequence encodes CASSLSGQVQQYF.

Only a few counts were recorded for this clone. This rearrangement joins TRBV7-2 to TRBJ2-7, with TRBD2 matching over 8 bases. CDR1 SGHTA and CDR2 FQGNSA come from the germline V gene. The J segment lost 11 bases and the V segment lost 0 bases, leaving 3 bases of the junction unmatched. This CDR3 is built from 12 residues. The CDR3 protein is CASSLARGDKYF. CDR3 sequence (DNA): TGTGCCAGCAGCTTAGCGCGGGGGGACAAGTACTTC.

CDR3 region: CASRTSGSTDTQYF. The CDR3 DNA is TGTGCCTCCCGGACTAGCGGTAGCACAGATACGCAGTATTTT. The chain couples TRBV2 to TRBJ2-3; TRBD2 agrees at 10 bases. This CDR3 region has 14 residues. The germline gives CDR1 SNHLY, CDR2 FYNNEI. V shed 11 bases and J 0 bases; nucleotides not matched to a gene: 5.

This rearrangement joins TRBV5-5 to TRBJ1-1, with TRBD1 matching 8 bases. With V trimmed by 1 base and J by 4 bases, 9 bases remained unmatched. Per germline, CDR1 SGHKS and CDR2 YYEKEE (reference sequence). There are 16 residues in the CDR3. CDR3 protein: CASSLSVTGVRTEAFF. The DNA of the CDR3 is TGTGCCAGCAGCTTGTCAGTGACAGGGGTTCGCACTGAAGCTTTCTTT.

The J gene is TRBJ2-7, the V gene TRBV18; 9 positions agree with TRBD2. Germline loops: CDR1 KGHSH, CDR2 LQKENI. The CDR3 loop spans 17 amino acids. After removal of 0 bases from V and 4 bases from J, the junction contained 10 bases not matched to a gene. In DNA, the CDR3 is TGTGCCAGCTCACCACCCCTTGGCGGGAGGGTTGGGTACGAGCAGTACTTC. This codes for CASSPPLGGRVGYEQYF.

This chain uses TRBV25-1 with TRBJ1-2; the D is unclear. The germline V gene has CDR1 MGHDK and CDR2 SYGVNS. Trimming cost V 1 base and J 9 bases, with 9 bases left between them. CDR3 length equals 12 residues. The CDR3 DNA is TGTGCCAGCAGTGAATCGCGGTCTAGCTACACCTTC. Its protein is CASSESRSSYTF.

This sequence joins TRBV4-2 and TRBJ2-2, with D perhaps TRBD2 (6 bases). Germline CDR1 reads LGHNA; CDR2 reads YNFKEQ. This CDR3 is built from 16 residues. Trimming left V 0 bases short and J 4 bases short, with 12 bases between. For the CDR3, the DNA is TGTGCCAGCAGCCAAGAATGGGGAGCGGGCACCGGGGAGCTGTTTTTT. This codes for CASSQEWGAGTGELFF.

This rearrangement joins TRBV7-2 to TRBJ2-3, with TRBD1 identical over 8 bases. Trimming at V came to 3 bases and at J to 6 bases, leaving 5 bases not matched to a gene. Per germline, CDR1 SGHTA and CDR2 FQGNSA. The CDR3 has 14 residues. The CDR3 coding sequence is TGTGCCAGCAGCTTGGGCAACAGGGGGGATACGCAGTATTTT. Amino acids: CASSLGNRGDTQYF.

The gene calls are TRBV11-2 and TRBJ2-2, with a possible D match to TRBD1 (6 bases). The V and J ends lost 5 bases and 7 bases respectively, with 14 bases between them. CDR3 length: 14 amino acids. Germline assignment: CDR1 SGHAT and CDR2 FQNNGV. CDR3 residues: CASSGITGLGELFF. CDR3 DNA sequence: TGTGCCAGCAGCGGGATTACAGGGCTCGGGGAGCTGTTTTTT.

This clone has more than one count but fewer than ten. The V and J genes are TRBV25-1 and TRBJ2-7, with no clear D. This CDR3 contains 12 residues. Trimming took off 1 base at V and 7 bases at J, with 8 bases between the two ends. Germline loops: CDR1 MGHDK, CDR2 SYGVNS. In DNA form, the CDR3 reads TGTGCCAGCAGTGAATCCCCGAGAGAGCAGTACTTC. This sequence encodes CASSESPREQYF.